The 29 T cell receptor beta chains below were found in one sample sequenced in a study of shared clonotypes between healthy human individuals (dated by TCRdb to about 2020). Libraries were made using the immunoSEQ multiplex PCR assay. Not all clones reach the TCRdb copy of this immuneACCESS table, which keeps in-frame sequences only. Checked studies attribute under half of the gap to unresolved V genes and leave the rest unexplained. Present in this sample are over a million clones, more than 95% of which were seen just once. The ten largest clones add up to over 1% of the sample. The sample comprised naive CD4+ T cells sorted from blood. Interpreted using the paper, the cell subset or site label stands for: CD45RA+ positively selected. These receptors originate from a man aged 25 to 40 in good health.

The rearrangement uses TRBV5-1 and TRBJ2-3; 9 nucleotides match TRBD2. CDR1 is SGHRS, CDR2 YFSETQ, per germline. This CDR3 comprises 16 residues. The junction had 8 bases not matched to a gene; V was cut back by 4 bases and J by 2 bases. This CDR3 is CASSLGLAPSTDTQYF. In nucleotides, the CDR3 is TGCGCCAGCAGCCTGGGACTAGCACCCTCCACAGATACGCAGTATTTT. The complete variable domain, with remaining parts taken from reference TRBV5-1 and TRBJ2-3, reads KAGVTQTPRYLIKTRGQQVTLSCSPISGHRSVSWYQQTPGQGLQFLFEYFSETQRNKGNFPGRFSGRQFSNSRSEMNVSTLELGDSALYLCASSLGLAPSTDTQYFGPGTRLTVL.

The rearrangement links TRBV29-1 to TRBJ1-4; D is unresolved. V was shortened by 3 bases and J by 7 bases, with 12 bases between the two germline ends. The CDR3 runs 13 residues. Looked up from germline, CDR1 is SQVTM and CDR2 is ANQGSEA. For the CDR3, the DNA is TGCAGCGTTGAGGCGGATGTAGGTGAAAAACTGTTTTTT. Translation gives CSVEADVGEKLFF.

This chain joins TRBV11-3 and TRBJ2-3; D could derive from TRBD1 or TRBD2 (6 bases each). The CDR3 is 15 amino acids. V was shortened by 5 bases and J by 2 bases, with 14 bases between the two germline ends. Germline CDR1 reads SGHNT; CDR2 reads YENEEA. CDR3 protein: CASSLQGGLTDTQYF. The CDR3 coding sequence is TGTGCCAGCAGCCTACAAGGGGGGCTCACAGATACGCAGTATTTT. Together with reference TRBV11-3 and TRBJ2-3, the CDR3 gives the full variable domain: EAGVVQSPRYKIIEKKQPVAFWCNPISGHNTLYWYLQNLGQGPELLIRYENEEAVDDSQLPKDRFSAERLKGVDSTLKIQPAELGDSAVYLCASSLQGGLTDTQYFGPGTRLTVL.

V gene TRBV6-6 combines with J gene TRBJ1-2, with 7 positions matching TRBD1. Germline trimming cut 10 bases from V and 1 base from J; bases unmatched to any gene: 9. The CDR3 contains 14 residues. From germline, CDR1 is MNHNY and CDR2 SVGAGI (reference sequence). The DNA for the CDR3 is TGTGCCATGAACCGGGACAGCATTAACTATGGCTACACCTTC. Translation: CAMNRDSINYGYTF.

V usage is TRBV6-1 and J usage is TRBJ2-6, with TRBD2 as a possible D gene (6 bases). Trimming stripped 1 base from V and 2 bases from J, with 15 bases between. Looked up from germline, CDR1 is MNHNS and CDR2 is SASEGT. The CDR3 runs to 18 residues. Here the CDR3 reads CASSEGEPGRPGANVLTF. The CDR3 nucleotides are TGTGCCAGCAGTGAAGGGGAACCAGGGAGGCCTGGGGCCAACGTCCTGACTTTC.

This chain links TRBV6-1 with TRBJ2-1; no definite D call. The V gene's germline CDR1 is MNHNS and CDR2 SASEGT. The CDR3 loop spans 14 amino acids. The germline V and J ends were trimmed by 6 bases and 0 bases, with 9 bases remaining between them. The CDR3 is CASRVSSSYNEQFF. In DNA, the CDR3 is TGTGCCAGCAGAGTAAGCAGCTCCTACAATGAGCAGTTCTTC.

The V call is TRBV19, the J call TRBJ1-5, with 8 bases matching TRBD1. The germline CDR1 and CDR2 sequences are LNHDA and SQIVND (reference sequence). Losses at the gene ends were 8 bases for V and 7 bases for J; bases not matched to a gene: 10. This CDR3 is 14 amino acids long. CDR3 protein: CASGTPGGAQPQHF. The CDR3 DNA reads TGTGCCAGTGGGACCCCAGGGGGCGCGCAGCCCCAGCATTTT.

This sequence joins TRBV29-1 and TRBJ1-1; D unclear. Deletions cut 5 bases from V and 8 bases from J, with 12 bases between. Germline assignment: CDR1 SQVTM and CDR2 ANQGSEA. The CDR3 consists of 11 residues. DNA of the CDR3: TGCAGCGTTTTTCCTCAATCGGAAGCTTTCTTT. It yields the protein CSVFPQSEAFF.

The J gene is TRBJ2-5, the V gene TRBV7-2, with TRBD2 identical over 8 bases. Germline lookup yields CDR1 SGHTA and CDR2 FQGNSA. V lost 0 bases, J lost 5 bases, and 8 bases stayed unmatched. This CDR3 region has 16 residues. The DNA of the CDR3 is TGTGCCAGCAGCTTAGCGCGGGGGGCGCAGGGGGAGACCCAGTACTTC. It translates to CASSLARGAQGETQYF. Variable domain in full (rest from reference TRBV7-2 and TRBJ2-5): GAGVSQSPSNKVTEKGKDVELRCDPISGHTALYWYRQSLGQGLEFLIYFQGNSAPDKSGLPSDRFSAERTGGSVSTLTIQRTQQEDSAVYLCASSLARGAQGETQYFGPGTRLLVL.

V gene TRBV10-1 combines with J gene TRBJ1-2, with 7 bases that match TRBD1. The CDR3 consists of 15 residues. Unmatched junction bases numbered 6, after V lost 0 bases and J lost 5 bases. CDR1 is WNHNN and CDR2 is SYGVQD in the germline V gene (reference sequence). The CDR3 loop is CASSESSETGYGYTF. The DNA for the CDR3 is TGCGCCAGCAGTGAGTCGTCTGAGACAGGGTATGGCTACACCTTC.

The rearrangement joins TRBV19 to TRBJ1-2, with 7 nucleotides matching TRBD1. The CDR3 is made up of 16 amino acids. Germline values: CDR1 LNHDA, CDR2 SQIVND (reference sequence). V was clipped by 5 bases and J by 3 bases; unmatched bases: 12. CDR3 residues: CASSLTHPRGDYGYTF. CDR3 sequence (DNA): TGTGCCAGTAGTCTCACCCACCCCAGGGGGGACTATGGCTACACCTTC. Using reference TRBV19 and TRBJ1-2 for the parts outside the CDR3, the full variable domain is DGGITQSPKYLFRKEGQNVTLSCEQNLNHDAMYWYRQDPGQGLRLIYYSQIVNDFQKGDIAEGYSVSREKKESFPLTVTSAQKNPTAFYLCASSLTHPRGDYGYTFGSGTRLTVV.

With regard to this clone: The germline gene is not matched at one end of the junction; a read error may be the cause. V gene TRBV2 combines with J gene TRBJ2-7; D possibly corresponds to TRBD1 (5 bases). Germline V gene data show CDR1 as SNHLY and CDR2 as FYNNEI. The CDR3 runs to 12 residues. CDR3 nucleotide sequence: TGTGCCAGTCAAGGGTCTGGGGCCGTCTCCCTCTTC. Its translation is CASQGSGAVSLF.

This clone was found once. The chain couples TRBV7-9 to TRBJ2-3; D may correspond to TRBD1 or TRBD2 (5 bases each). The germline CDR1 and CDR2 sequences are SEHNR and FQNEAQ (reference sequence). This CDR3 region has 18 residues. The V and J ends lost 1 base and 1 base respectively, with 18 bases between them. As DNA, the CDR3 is TGTGCCAGCAGCTTAGGGGGGAACACAGAGATCCGCACAGATACGCAGTATTTT. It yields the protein CASSLGGNTEIRTDTQYF.

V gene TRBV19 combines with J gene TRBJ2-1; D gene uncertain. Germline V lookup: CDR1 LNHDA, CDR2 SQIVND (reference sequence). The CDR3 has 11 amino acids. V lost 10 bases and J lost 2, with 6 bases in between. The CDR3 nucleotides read TGTGCCACTCGGGCCTACAATGAGCAGTTCTTC. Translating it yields CATRAYNEQFF. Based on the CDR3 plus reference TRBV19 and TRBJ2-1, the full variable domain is DGGITQSPKYLFRKEGQNVTLSCEQNLNHDAMYWYRQDPGQGLRLIYYSQIVNDFQKGDIAEGYSVSREKKESFPLTVTSAQKNPTAFYLCATRAYNEQFFGPGTRLTVL.

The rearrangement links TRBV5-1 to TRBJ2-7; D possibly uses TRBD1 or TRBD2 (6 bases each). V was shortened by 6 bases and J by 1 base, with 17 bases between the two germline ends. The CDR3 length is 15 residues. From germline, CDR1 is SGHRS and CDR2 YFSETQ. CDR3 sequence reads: CASTFGGTPSYEQYF. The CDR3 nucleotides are TGCGCCAGCACCTTTGGGGGGACACCGTCCTACGAGCAGTACTTC.

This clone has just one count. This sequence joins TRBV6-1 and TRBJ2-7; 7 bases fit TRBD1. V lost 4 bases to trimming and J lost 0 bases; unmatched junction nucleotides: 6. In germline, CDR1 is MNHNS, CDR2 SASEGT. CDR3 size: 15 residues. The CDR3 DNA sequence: TGTGCCAGCAGTGTAAGAACAGGGGCCTCCTACGAGCAGTACTTC. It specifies CASSVRTGASYEQYF.

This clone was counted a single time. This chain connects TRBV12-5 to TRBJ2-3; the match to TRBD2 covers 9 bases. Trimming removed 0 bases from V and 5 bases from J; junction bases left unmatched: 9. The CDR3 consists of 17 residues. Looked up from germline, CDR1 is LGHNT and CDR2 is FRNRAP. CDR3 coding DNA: TGTGCTAGTGGTTTGGTACGGGGTAGCGGGAGAAAAGATACGCAGTATTTT. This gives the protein CASGLVRGSGRKDTQYF.

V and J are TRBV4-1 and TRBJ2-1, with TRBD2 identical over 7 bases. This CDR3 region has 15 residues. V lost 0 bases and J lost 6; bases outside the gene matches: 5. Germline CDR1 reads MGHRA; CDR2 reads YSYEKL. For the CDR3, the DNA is TGCGCCAGCAGCCAAGAGGGCGGGAGACGCAATGAGCAGTTCTTC. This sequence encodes CASSQEGGRRNEQFF.

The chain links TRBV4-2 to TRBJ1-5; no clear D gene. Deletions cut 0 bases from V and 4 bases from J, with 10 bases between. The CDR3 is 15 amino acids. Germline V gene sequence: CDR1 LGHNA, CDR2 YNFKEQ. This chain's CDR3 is CASSQDKGGNQPQHF. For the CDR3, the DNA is TGTGCCAGCAGCCAAGATAAGGGCGGGAATCAGCCCCAGCATTTT.

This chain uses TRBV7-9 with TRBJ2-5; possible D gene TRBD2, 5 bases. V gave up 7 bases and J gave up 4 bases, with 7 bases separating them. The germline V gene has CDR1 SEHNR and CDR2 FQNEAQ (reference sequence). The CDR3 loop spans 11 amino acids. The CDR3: CASTSLETQYF. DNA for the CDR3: TGTGCCAGCACTAGCCTAGAGACCCAGTACTTC. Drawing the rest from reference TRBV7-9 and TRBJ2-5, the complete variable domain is DTGVSQNPRHKITKRGQNVTFRCDPISEHNRLYWYRQTLGQGPEFLTYFQNEAQLEKSRLLSDRFSAERPKGSFSTLEIQRTEQGDSAMYLCASTSLETQYFGPGTRLLVL.

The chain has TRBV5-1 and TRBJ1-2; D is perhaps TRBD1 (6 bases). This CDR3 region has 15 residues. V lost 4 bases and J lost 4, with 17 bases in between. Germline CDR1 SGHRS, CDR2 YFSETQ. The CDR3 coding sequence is TGCGCCAGCAGCACCGGTTCGGGGGCCGGCTATGGCTACACCTTC. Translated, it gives CASSTGSGAGYGYTF. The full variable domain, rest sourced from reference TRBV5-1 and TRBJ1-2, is KAGVTQTPRYLIKTRGQQVTLSCSPISGHRSVSWYQQTPGQGLQFLFEYFSETQRNKGNFPGRFSGRQFSNSRSEMNVSTLELGDSALYLCASSTGSGAGYGYTFGSGTRLTVV.

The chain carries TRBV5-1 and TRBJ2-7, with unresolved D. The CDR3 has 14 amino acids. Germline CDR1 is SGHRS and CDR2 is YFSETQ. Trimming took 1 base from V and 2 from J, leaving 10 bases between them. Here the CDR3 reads CASSLLWATYEQYF. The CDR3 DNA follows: TGCGCCAGCAGCTTGTTATGGGCCACCTACGAGCAGTACTTC.

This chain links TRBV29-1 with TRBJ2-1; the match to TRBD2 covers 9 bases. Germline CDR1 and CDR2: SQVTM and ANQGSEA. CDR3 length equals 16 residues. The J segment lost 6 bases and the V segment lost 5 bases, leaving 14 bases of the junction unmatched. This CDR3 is CSVTPLVIAGANEQFF. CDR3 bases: TGCAGCGTTACCCCCCTCGTAATAGCGGGAGCCAATGAGCAGTTCTTC.

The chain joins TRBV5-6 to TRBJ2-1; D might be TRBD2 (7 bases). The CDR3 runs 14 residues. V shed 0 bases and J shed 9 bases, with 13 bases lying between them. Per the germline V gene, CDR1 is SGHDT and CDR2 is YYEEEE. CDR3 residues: CASSLAGGLIEQFF. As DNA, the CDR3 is TGTGCCAGCAGCTTGGCCGGGGGGCTGATTGAGCAGTTCTTC.

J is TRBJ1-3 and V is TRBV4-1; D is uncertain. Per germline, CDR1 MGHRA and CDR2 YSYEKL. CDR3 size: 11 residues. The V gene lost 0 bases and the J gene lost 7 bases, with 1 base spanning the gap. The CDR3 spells CASSQENTIYF. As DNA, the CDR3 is TGCGCCAGCAGCCAAGAGAACACCATATATTTT.

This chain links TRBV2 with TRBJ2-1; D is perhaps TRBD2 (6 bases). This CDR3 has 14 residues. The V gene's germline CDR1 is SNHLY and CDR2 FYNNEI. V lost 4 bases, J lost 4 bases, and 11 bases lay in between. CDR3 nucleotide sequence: TGTGCCAGCAGTGGGGACTCACCTTACAATGAGCAGTTCTTC. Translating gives CASSGDSPYNEQFF.

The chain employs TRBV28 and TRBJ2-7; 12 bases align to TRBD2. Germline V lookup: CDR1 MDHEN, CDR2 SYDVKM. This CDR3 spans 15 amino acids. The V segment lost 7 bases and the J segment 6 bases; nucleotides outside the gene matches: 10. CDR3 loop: CASNLLAGGPAEQYF. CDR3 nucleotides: TGTGCCAGCAACTTACTAGCGGGAGGTCCTGCCGAGCAGTACTTC.

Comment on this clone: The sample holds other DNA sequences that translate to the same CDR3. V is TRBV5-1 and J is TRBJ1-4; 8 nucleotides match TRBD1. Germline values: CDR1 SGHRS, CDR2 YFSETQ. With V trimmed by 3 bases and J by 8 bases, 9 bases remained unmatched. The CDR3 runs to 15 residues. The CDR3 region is CASSWTGTGEEKLFF. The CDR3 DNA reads TGCGCCAGCAGCTGGACCGGGACAGGCGAAGAAAAACTGTTTTTT.

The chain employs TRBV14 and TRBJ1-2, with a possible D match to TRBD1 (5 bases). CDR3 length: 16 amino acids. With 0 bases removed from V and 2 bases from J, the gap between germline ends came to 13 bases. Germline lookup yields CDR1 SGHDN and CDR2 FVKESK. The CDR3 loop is CASSQDVPRDNYGYTF. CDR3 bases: TGTGCCAGCAGCCAAGATGTGCCCAGGGACAACTATGGCTACACCTTC.